The next 16 T cell receptor beta chains were all read from a single sample in a study of blood T cell repertoires in COVID-19. Data came from immunoSEQ multiplex PCR; TCRdb stores just in-frame clones and leaves some out. Here the sample spans over 150,000 clones, roughly 87% being singletons. The sample taken for sequencing was PBMCs or T cells enriched from blood (not recorded which). Every receptor here comes from a woman aged 50 to 60 who had recovered from COVID-19.

The genes are TRBV19 and TRBJ2-1, with D uncertain. Germline CDR1 LNHDA, CDR2 SQIVND (reference sequence). Trimming shortened V by 4 bases and J by 5 bases, and 3 bases separated the two germline ends. CDR3 length: 11 amino acids. In nucleotides, the CDR3 is TGTGCCAGTAGTAGAGACAATGAGCAGTTCTTC. Its translation is CASSRDNEQFF. Full variable domain (missing parts from reference TRBV19 and TRBJ2-1): DGGITQSPKYLFRKEGQNVTLSCEQNLNHDAMYWYRQDPGQGLRLIYYSQIVNDFQKGDIAEGYSVSREKKESFPLTVTSAQKNPTAFYLCASSRDNEQFFGPGTRLTVL.

This clone was detected only a few times. J is TRBJ1-2 and V is TRBV11-2; D unresolved. CDR1 is SGHAT and CDR2 is FQNNGV in the germline V gene. This CDR3 is 14 amino acids long. V lost 2 bases, J lost 4 bases, and 11 bases lay in between. In DNA, the CDR3 is TGTGCCAGCAGCTTAACGGGTGCGGGCTATGGCTACACCTTC. This encodes CASSLTGAGYGYTF.

The chain couples TRBV6-5 to TRBJ2-7; 7 bases agree with TRBD1. V trimming: 6 bases; J trimming: 3 bases; junction bases outside the gene matches: 8. The germline V gene encodes CDR1 MNHEY and CDR2 SVGAGI. CDR3 length equals 14 residues. DNA of the CDR3: TGTGCCAGCAGCTTACGGACAGGAAACTACGAGCAGTACTTC. Its translation is CASSLRTGNYEQYF.

The CDR3 spells CASGPPHRGPYEQYF. For the CDR3, the DNA is TGTGCTAGTGGTCCCCCCCACAGGGGACCCTACGAGCAGTACTTC. The chain is built from TRBV12-5 and TRBJ2-7; 7 nucleotides line up with TRBD1. The length of the CDR3 is 15 residues. Germline values: CDR1 LGHNT, CDR2 FRNRAP. The junction had 9 bases not matched to a gene; V was cut back by 5 bases and J by 2 bases. Based on the CDR3 plus reference TRBV12-5 and TRBJ2-7, the full variable domain is DARVTQTPRHKVTEMGQEVTMRCQPILGHNTVFWYRQTMMQGLELLAYFRNRAPLDDSGMPKDRFSAEMPDATLATLKIQPSEPRDSAVYFCASGPPHRGPYEQYFGPGTRLTVT.

The chain has TRBV2 and TRBJ1-2, with TRBD1 as a possible D gene (6 bases). The CDR3 runs to 13 residues. V was pared by 6 bases and J by 4 bases, with 12 bases between. Germline V CDR1 and CDR2: SNHLY, FYNNEI. DNA of the CDR3: TGTGCCAGCAGCCGACAGGAGTCCTATGGCTACACCTTC. Translation: CASSRQESYGYTF.

This clone was found a few times. The chain carries TRBV14 and TRBJ1-1, with a weak D call TRBD1 (5 bases). Germline V gives CDR1 SGHDN, CDR2 FVKESK. The CDR3 spans 15 residues. With 4 bases removed from V and 4 bases from J, the gap between germline ends came to 16 bases. The CDR3 region has the DNA TGTGCCAGCAGCCCCCGCGGGGGGAGGGTCACTGAAGCTTTCTTT. It is translated as CASSPRGGRVTEAFF.

The chain carries TRBV19 and TRBJ1-2, with TRBD1 matching over 9 bases. Losses at the gene ends were 1 base for V and 5 bases for J; bases not matched to a gene: 2. The germline CDR1 and CDR2 sequences are LNHDA and SQIVND (reference sequence). This CDR3 is built from 14 residues. The CDR3 DNA sequence: TGTGCCAGTAGTATAGCGGGGACAGGGTATGGCTACACCTTC. Translated: CASSIAGTGYGYTF.

The chain carries TRBV28 and TRBJ1-5; D gene uncertain. The CDR3 sequence is 12 residues long. V was pared by 5 bases and J by 4 bases, with 6 bases between. Germline CDR1 reads MDHEN; CDR2 reads SYDVKM. The CDR3 loop is CASSLNNQPQHF. CDR3 sequence (DNA): TGTGCCAGCAGTCTAAATAATCAGCCCCAGCATTTT.

The V and J genes are TRBV5-6 and TRBJ2-1; no definite D call. The CDR3 extends over 13 amino acids. V lost 0 bases and J 5 bases, leaving 6 bases between the germline ends. The germline CDR1 and CDR2 sequences are SGHDT and YYEEEE. CDR3 bases: TGTGCCAGCAGCTTGGGTCTTGACAATGAGCAGTTCTTC. Translating gives CASSLGLDNEQFF.

This chain joins TRBV6-5 and TRBJ1-5; D perhaps matches TRBD1 (6 bases). Between the trimmed V and J ends, which lost 6 bases and 3 bases, there was a span of 12 bases. CDR1 and CDR2 (germline): MNHEY, SVGAGI. The CDR3 has 14 residues. CDR3 nucleotides: TGTGCCAGCAGAACAACAGGGTTCAATCAGCCCCAGCATTTT. Translated: CASRTTGFNQPQHF.

The chain combines TRBV2 with TRBJ1-2, with TRBD1 matching over 7 bases. Germline values: CDR1 SNHLY, CDR2 FYNNEI. The CDR3 loop spans 13 amino acids. V lost 5 bases and J lost 4; bases outside the gene matches: 4. For the CDR3, the DNA is TGTGCCAGCAGTCGACAGGGTCTCTATGGCTACACCTTC. Translation: CASSRQGLYGYTF.

The rearrangement joins TRBV11-2 to TRBJ1-1; no clear D gene. CDR3 length equals 13 residues. CDR1 SGHAT and CDR2 FQNNGV come from the germline V gene. The ends were cut back, 2 bases at V and 4 bases at J, with 8 bases in the middle. CDR3 residues: CASSLLDVTEAFF. The CDR3 coding sequence is TGTGCCAGCAGCTTACTAGACGTCACTGAAGCTTTCTTT.

The rearrangement links TRBV6-5 to TRBJ2-1; 10 bases match TRBD1. The germline CDR1 and CDR2 sequences are MNHEY and SVGAGI. The CDR3 has 15 amino acids. Trimming at V came to 4 bases and at J to 7 bases, leaving 7 bases not matched to a gene. The chain's CDR3 is CASSSPGQGKNEQFF. CDR3 DNA: TGTGCCAGCAGTTCCCCGGGACAGGGGAAAAATGAGCAGTTCTTC.

The gene calls are TRBV21-1 and TRBJ1-2; the table's D gene call, TRBD1, was not cross checked with the DNA. TRBV21-1 is listed as a pseudogene. The CDR3 loop spans 13 amino acids. The CDR3 DNA reads as TGTGCCAGCAGCCGGTACAGGGATAATGGCTACACCTTC. Amino acid sequence: CASSRYRDNGYTF.

The CDR3 reads CASSKPGLAGVEQFF. In DNA, the CDR3 is TGTGCCAGCTCCAAACCGGGACTAGCGGGAGTCGAGCAGTTCTTC. The J gene is TRBJ2-1, the V gene TRBV18; TRBD2 agrees at 14 bases. CDR1 and CDR2 (germline): KGHSH, LQKENI. The CDR3 consists of 15 residues. V shed 6 bases and J 10 bases; nucleotides not matched to a gene: 8. Supplemented by reference TRBV18 and TRBJ2-1, the full variable domain reads NAGVMQNPRHLVRRRGQEARLRCSPMKGHSHVYWYRQLPEEGLKFMVYLQKENIIDESGMPKERFSAEFPKEGPSILRIQQVVRGDSAAYFCASSKPGLAGVEQFFGPGTRLTVL.

The CDR3 reads CATSREGGTYEQYF. The DNA for the CDR3 is TGTGCCACCAGCAGAGAGGGCGGGACCTACGAGCAGTACTTC. The chain joins TRBV15 to TRBJ2-7; D might be TRBD2 (6 bases). The CDR3 extends over 14 amino acids. V dropped 0 bases and J dropped 2 bases, with 8 bases sitting between them. Germline V CDR1 and CDR2: LNHNV, YYDKDF (reference sequence).